This is a list of T cell receptor beta chains from one sample in a study of T-cell memory formation after mild COVID-19. TCRdb fed the 5' RACE reads into MiXCR, producing one record per CDR3 protein. The profile covers roughly 160,000 distinct CDR3 sequences, with 10% to 15% appearing a single time and approximately 3.6% taken by the ten largest. The source material was PBMCs or a T cell subset sorted from them (not recorded which). The receptors here all came from a young man who had mild COVID-19 (a few samples of this study predate the infection). Cell type and time point are not known. Both conserved end residues are part of each CDR3. D genes are given only for firm matches. Rows give clone size only sometimes, using once, few, many, or a class for an expanded clone.

J: TRBJ2-5; V: TRBV4-2; size: NA; D: TRBD2; DNA: TGTGCCAGCAGCCCAAGGACTAGCGGAATCGGGACCCAGTACTTC; CDR3: CASSPRTSGIGTQYF
J: TRBJ1-2; V: TRBV5-1; size: few; D: NA; DNA: TGCGCCAGCAGCTTGGATTCGGGACCCGAGAAGGGCGGCTACACCTTC; CDR3: CASSLDSGPEKGGYTF
J: TRBJ1-2; V: TRBV19; size: NA; D: TRBD1; DNA: TGTGCCAGTATTGAAAACAGGGGGCTGAATGGCTACACCTTC; CDR3: CASIENRGLNGYTF
J: TRBJ1-2; V: TRBV5-1; size: few; D: NA; DNA: TGCGCCAGCAGCGGCATAAGCGGACAGCCGCAAGGTGGCTACACCTTC; CDR3: CASSGISGQPQGGYTF
J: TRBJ1-1; V: TRBV7-2; size: many; D: NA; DNA: TGTGCCAGCAGCTTAGGGCCCAGGGGGAACACTGAAGCTTTCTTT; CDR3: CASSLGPRGNTEAFF
J: TRBJ2-7; V: TRBV20-1; size: NA; D: NA; DNA: TGCAGTGCTAGAAGGAGGGGGTTCTACGAGCAGTACTTC; CDR3: CSARRRGFYEQYF
J: TRBJ2-2; V: TRBV7-9; size: few; D: NA; DNA: TGTGCCAGCAGCTTAAGTTTGTCGAACACCGGGGAGCTGTTTTTT; CDR3: CASSLSLSNTGELFF
J: TRBJ2-1; V: TRBV20-1; size: NA; D: NA; DNA: TGCAGTGTTACCAGCGGCAATGAGCAGTTCTTC; CDR3: CSVTSGNEQFF
J: TRBJ1-2; V: TRBV4-3; size: many; D: NA; DNA: TGCGCCAGCAGCCAAGATAGTCACGTCCGGAACAACTATGGCTACACCTTC; CDR3: CASSQDSHVRNNYGYTF
J: TRBJ1-5; V: TRBV19; size: NA; D: NA; DNA: TGTGCCACCCAGGGGACACCCTACAATCAGCCCCAGCATTTT; CDR3: CATQGTPYNQPQHF
J: TRBJ1-2; V: TRBV20-1; size: NA; D: TRBD1; DNA: TGCAGTGCTAGCCCCCTCGGACAGGGGCACTATGGCTACACCTTC; CDR3: CSASPLGQGHYGYTF
J: TRBJ2-3; V: TRBV24-1; size: NA; D: TRBD2; DNA: TGTGCCACCAGTGATCCTGGCCGGGGGGATGCAGATACGCAGTATTTT; CDR3: CATSDPGRGDADTQYF
J: TRBJ1-5; V: TRBV7-2; size: few; D: NA; DNA: TGTGCCAGCAGCTTAGGGGACGGTAGCAATCAGCCCCAGCATTTT; CDR3: CASSLGDGSNQPQHF
J: TRBJ1-2; V: TRBV20-1; size: few; D: TRBD1; DNA: TGCAGTGCTCGTCCCGGGACAGGGAACTATGGCTACACCTTC; CDR3: CSARPGTGNYGYTF
J: TRBJ1-6; V: TRBV4-3; size: few; D: TRBD1; DNA: TGCGCCAGCAGCCAAGATCATGACCGGGACAGGGGTTCACCCCTCCACTTT; CDR3: CASSQDHDRDRGSPLHF
J: TRBJ1-6; V: TRBV7-2; size: NA; D: TRBD1; DNA: TGTGCCAGCAGCTGGACAGGGTCGGAAAGTAGAACACCCCTCCACTTT; CDR3: CASSWTGSESRTPLHF
J: TRBJ2-3; V: TRBV5-1; size: few; D: NA; DNA: TGCGCCAGCAGCTTGATTCCGGTCACGGATACGCAGTATTTT; CDR3: CASSLIPVTDTQYF
J: TRBJ1-2; V: TRBV6-2/TRBV6-3; size: NA; D: TRBD1; DNA: TGTGCCAGCAGCACAGGACAGGCTGGGTTCAACTATGGCTACACCTTC; CDR3: CASSTGQAGFNYGYTF
J: TRBJ1-4; V: TRBV12-3/TRBV12-4; size: NA; D: NA; DNA: TGTGCCAGCAGTTTGCGAGGCGCGAGTGAAAAACTGTTTTTT; CDR3: CASSLRGASEKLFF
J: TRBJ1-1; V: TRBV11-2; size: many; D: NA; DNA: TGTGCCAGCAGCTTCCCCGGGAACACTGAAGCTTTCTTT; CDR3: CASSFPGNTEAFF
J: TRBJ2-7; V: TRBV5-1; size: few; D: TRBD2; DNA: TGCGCCAGCAGCTTGGGTAGCGGGGGGGCCGACGAGCAGTACTTC; CDR3: CASSLGSGGADEQYF
J: TRBJ1-2; V: TRBV2; size: few; D: NA; DNA: TGTGCCAGCAACCAGGACAACCGCTATGGCTACACCTTC; CDR3: CASNQDNRYGYTF